This T cell receptor (beta chain) was profiled in a study of blood T cell repertoires in COVID-19. This CDR3 is built from 13 residues. V gave up 6 bases and J gave up 5 bases; unmatched junction bases: 6. Germline CDR1 reads MNHEY; CDR2 reads SVGAGI. Produced via immunoSEQ multiplex PCR; TCRdb's table is partial and in-frame only. The sample holds roughly 150,000 clones; roughly 85% are singletons and the top ten take under 20%. Residents of 24 US areas, aged about 18 to 95 years, made up the participants. Participants had their cohort set by participant-reported clinical history. The chain couples TRBV6-5 to TRBJ1-1, with 7 nucleotides matching TRBD1. Material: PBMCs or T cells enriched from blood (not recorded which). The clonotype comes from a woman in her sixties or seventies in a cohort exposed to, infected with or recovered from COVID-19 (not recorded which). Written as DNA, the CDR3 is TGTGCCAGCAGCTCACAGGGGAGGACTGAAGCTTTCTTT. The encoded protein is CASSSQGRTEAFF.